Included here is one T cell receptor beta chain sequence, with context. Its antigen remains unknown. Germline-derived CDR1 and CDR2 are MNHEY and SMNVEV (reference sequence). The CDR3 has 16 residues. Between the trimmed V and J ends, which lost 5 bases and 2 bases, there was a span of 17 bases. cDNA molecules carried unique molecular identifiers, and template switching added a universal primer site. One entry per CDR3 protein, called by TCRdb with MiXCR from the 5' RACE reads. The sample contains approximately 890,000 distinct CDR3 sequences, about 12% of which appear only once. The record originates from a study of identical twins. General study points: Twin-shared out-of-frame alpha sequences were enriched for low generation probability. Memory repertoires showed no such pattern, whereas abundant cord blood beta clonotypes carried fewer insertions.

This sample was shared with a second study, whose subject was yellow fever vaccine responses in identical twins.

This TCR derives from a woman aged 18-29 years in good health. The sequenced sample was PBMCs. The chain carries TRBV27 and TRBJ2-3; tentative D call: TRBD1 (5 bases). The CDR3 protein is CASSRLGKGHTDTQYF. For the CDR3, the DNA is TGTGCCAGCAGTCGATTGGGAAAAGGACACACAGATACGCAGTATTTT.